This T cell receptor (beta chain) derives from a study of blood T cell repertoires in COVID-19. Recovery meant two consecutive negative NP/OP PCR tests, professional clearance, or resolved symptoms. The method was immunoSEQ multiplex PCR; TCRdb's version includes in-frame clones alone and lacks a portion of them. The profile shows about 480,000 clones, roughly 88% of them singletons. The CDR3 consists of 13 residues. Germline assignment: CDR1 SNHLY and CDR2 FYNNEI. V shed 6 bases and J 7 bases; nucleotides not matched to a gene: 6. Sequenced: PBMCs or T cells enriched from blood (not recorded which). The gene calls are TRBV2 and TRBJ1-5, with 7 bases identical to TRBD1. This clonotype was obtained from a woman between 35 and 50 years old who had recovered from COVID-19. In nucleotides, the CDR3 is TGTGCCAGCAGAGTCGACAGGGCCCAGCCCCAGCATTTT. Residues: CASRVDRAQPQHF.